This record looks at one TCR beta chain sequence and its context. This entry comes from a study of blood T cell repertoires in COVID-19. Study background: From the United States, Italy and Spain came samples of acute and convalescent COVID-19.

Methods used by the authors: Reference gene primer amplification gave estimated nucleated cell counts. Produced via immunoSEQ multiplex PCR; TCRdb's table is partial and in-frame only. V, J and clone size derive from that table, while D and trimming were established from the DNA sequence. The sample has roughly 250,000 clones; over 80% are singletons. Deletions cut 3 bases from V and 1 base from J, with 12 bases between. The CDR3 length is 15 residues. Germline CDR1 SGHTA, CDR2 FQGNSA. Those who participated ranged in age from roughly 18 to 100 years and resided in 24 US areas. Cohort 3 donors were reported recovered after two negative PCRs, clearance, or symptom resolution.

The sequencing input was PBMCs or T cells enriched from blood (not recorded which). The TCR was taken from a woman between 18 and 29 years old who had recovered from COVID-19. This chain uses TRBV7-2 with TRBJ1-1; a possible D gene is TRBD1 (5 bases). The CDR3 DNA reads TGTGCCAGCAGCTTGTGGGGCTCGGGGAACACTGAAGCTTTCTTT. Its protein product is CASSLWGSGNTEAFF. Together with reference TRBV7-2 and TRBJ1-1, the CDR3 gives the full variable domain: GAGVSQSPSNKVTEKGKDVELRCDPISGHTALYWYRQSLGQGLEFLIYFQGNSAPDKSGLPSDRFSAERTGGSVSTLTIQRTQQEDSAVYLCASSLWGSGNTEAFFGQGTRLTVV.